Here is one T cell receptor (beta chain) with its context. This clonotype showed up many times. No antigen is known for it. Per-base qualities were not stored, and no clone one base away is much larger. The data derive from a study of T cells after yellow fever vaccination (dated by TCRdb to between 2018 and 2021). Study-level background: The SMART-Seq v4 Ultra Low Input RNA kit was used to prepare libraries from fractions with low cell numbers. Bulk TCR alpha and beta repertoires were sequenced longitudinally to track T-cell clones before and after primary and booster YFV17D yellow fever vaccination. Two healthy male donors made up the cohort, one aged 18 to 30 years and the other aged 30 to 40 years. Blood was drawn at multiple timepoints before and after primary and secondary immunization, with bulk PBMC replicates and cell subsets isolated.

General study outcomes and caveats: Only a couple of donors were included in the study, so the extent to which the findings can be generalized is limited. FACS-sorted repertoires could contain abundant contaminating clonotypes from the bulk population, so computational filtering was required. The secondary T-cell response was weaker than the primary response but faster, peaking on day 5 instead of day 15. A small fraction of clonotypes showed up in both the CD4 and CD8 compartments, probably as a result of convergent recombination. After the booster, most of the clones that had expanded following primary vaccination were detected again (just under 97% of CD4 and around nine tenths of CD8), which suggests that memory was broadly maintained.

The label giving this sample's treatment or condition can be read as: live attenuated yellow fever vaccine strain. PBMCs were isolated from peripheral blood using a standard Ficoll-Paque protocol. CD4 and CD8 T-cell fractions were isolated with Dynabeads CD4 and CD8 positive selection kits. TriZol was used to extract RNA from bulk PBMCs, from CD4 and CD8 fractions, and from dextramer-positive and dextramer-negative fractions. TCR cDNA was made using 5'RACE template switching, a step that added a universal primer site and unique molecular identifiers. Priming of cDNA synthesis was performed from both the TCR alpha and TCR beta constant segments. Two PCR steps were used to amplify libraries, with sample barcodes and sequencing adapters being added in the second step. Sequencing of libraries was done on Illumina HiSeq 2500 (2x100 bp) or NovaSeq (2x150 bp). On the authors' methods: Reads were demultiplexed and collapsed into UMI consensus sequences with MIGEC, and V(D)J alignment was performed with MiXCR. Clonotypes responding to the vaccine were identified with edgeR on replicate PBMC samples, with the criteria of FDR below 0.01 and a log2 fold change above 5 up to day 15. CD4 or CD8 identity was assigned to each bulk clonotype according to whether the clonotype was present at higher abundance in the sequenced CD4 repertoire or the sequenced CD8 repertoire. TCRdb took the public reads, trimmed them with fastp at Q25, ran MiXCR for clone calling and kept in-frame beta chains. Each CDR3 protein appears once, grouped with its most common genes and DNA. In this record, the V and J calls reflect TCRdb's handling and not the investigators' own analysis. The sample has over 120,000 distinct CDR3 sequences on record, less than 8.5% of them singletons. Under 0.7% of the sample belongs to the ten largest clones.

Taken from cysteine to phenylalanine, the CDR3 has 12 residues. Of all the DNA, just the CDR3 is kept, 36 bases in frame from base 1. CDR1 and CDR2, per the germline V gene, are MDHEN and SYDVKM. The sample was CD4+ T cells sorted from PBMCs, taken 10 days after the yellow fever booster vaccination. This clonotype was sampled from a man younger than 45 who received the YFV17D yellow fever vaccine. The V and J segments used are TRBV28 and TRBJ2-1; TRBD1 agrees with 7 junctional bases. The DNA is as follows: TGTGCGGCCGGGACAGAATACAATGAGCAGTTCTTC. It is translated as CAAGTEYNEQFF.